This record covers a single T cell receptor beta chain. Its target is unknown. TCRdb re-called the 5' RACE reads and gives one entry per CDR3 protein, without DNA. The sample holds some 300,000 distinct CDR3 sequences. This record comes from a study of T cells expressing NK-cell markers. CDR1 and CDR2 (germline): PRHDT, FYEKMQ (reference sequence). The CDR3 spans 16 residues. Broader study findings: Certain NKG2C+ T cell clones were expanded, and their HCMV specificity remained unclear.

This sequence joins TRBV13 and TRBJ1-1. The sequence came from a man in his late teens or twenties in good health. Sequences were obtained from blood T cells: a sorted CD56 or NKG2C T cell subset, CD4+ or CD8+ T cells, or bulk PBMC T cells (not recorded which). This CDR3 reads CASSLEVGVWSTEAFF.